These T cell receptor beta chains were read from a single sample in a study of blood T cell repertoires in COVID-19. TCRdb's table, derived via immunoSEQ multiplex PCR, lists solely in-frame clones and lacks some. This table has about 240,000 clones, about 89% appearing once. The sample consisted of PBMCs or T cells enriched from blood (not recorded which). Receptor source: a woman aged 25-40 years who had recovered from COVID-19. Both conserved end residues are part of each CDR3. The D gene is left open where the match is weak. Some rows have no size entry. The others give once, few or many, or a class for an expanded clone.

cdr3_length: 14; j_call: TRBJ1-2; d_call: NA; v_call: TRBV27; clone_size: NA; cdr3_aa: CASSLLPGAYGYTF; cdr3_nt: TGTGCCAGCAGTTTACTTCCGGGAGCCTATGGCTACACCTTC
cdr3_length: 19; j_call: TRBJ2-2; d_call: TRBD2; v_call: TRBV3-1/TRBV3-2; clone_size: NA; cdr3_aa: CASSQDRGGLAANTGELFF; cdr3_nt: TGTGCCAGCAGCCAAGATAGAGGCGGCCTAGCGGCGAACACCGGGGAGCTGTTTTTT
cdr3_length: 15; j_call: TRBJ2-3; d_call: TRBD2; v_call: TRBV5-4; clone_size: NA; cdr3_aa: CASSLSGRRGDTQYF; cdr3_nt: TGTGCCAGCAGCTTGAGCGGGAGGCGGGGAGATACGCAGTATTTT
cdr3_length: 17; j_call: TRBJ2-3; d_call: TRBD2; v_call: TRBV7-2; clone_size: NA; cdr3_aa: CASSSSIAGGSSDTQYF; cdr3_nt: TGTGCCAGCAGCTCTTCCATAGCGGGAGGATCTTCAGATACGCAGTATTTT
cdr3_length: 17; j_call: TRBJ1-1; d_call: NA; v_call: TRBV19; clone_size: once; cdr3_aa: CASSIVGARRGDTEAFF; cdr3_nt: TGTGCCAGTAGTATTGTAGGGGCGCGGCGGGGTGACACTGAAGCTTTCTTT
cdr3_length: 14; j_call: TRBJ2-6; d_call: NA; v_call: TRBV4-3; clone_size: NA; cdr3_aa: CASSQDPGANVLTF; cdr3_nt: TGCGCCAGCAGCCAAGATCCGGGGGCCAACGTCCTGACTTTC
cdr3_length: 15; j_call: TRBJ1-5; d_call: NA; v_call: TRBV25-1; clone_size: NA; cdr3_aa: CASSEYGDSNQPQHF; cdr3_nt: TGTGCCAGCAGTGAATACGGGGATAGCAATCAGCCCCAGCATTTT
cdr3_length: 12; j_call: TRBJ1-2; d_call: TRBD1; v_call: TRBV5-3; clone_size: NA; cdr3_aa: CARSRGQYGYTF; cdr3_nt: TGTGCCAGAAGCCGGGGACAGTATGGCTACACCTTC
cdr3_length: 17; j_call: TRBJ1-3; d_call: NA; v_call: TRBV6-2/TRBV6-3; clone_size: NA; cdr3_aa: CASSSYPGRSSGNTIYF; cdr3_nt: TGTGCCAGCAGTTCCTATCCTGGTCGTAGTTCTGGAAACACCATATATTTT
cdr3_length: 15; j_call: TRBJ2-3; d_call: TRBD2; v_call: TRBV18; clone_size: NA; cdr3_aa: CASSPRGGATDTQYF; cdr3_nt: TGTGCCAGCTCACCCCGGGGGGGGGCCACAGATACGCAGTATTTT
cdr3_length: 14; j_call: TRBJ1-5; d_call: TRBD1; v_call: TRBV6-5; clone_size: NA; cdr3_aa: CASSQGAGNQPQHF; cdr3_nt: TGTGCCAGCAGTCAGGGGGCCGGCAATCAGCCCCAGCATTTT
cdr3_length: 18; j_call: TRBJ1-6; d_call: TRBD1; v_call: TRBV4-2; clone_size: NA; cdr3_aa: CASSQAANVKGANSPLHF; cdr3_nt: TGTGCCAGCAGCCAAGCCGCCAACGTTAAGGGGGCTAATTCACCCCTCCACTTT
cdr3_length: 17; j_call: TRBJ2-1; d_call: TRBD2; v_call: TRBV28; clone_size: NA; cdr3_aa: CASRGDKAGVYYNEQFF; cdr3_nt: TGTGCCAGCAGGGGGGATAAAGCGGGAGTGTACTACAATGAGCAGTTCTTC
cdr3_length: 15; j_call: TRBJ2-7; d_call: TRBD2; v_call: TRBV5-4; clone_size: once; cdr3_aa: CASSTTSGTLTEQYF; cdr3_nt: TGTGCCAGCAGTACGACTAGCGGGACCTTAACCGAGCAGTACTTC
cdr3_length: 14; j_call: TRBJ1-1; d_call: NA; v_call: TRBV6-5; clone_size: NA; cdr3_aa: CASTPSGVNTEAFF; cdr3_nt: TGTGCCAGCACCCCTAGCGGCGTGAACACTGAAGCTTTCTTT
cdr3_length: 20; j_call: TRBJ1-5; d_call: TRBD1; v_call: TRBV28; clone_size: NA; cdr3_aa: CASSRLRDRLKRVHDQPQHF; cdr3_nt: TGTGCCAGCAGCCGTCTGAGGGACAGGTTGAAAAGGGTACACGATCAGCCCCAGCATTTT
cdr3_length: 18; j_call: TRBJ1-2; d_call: TRBD1; v_call: TRBV18; clone_size: NA; cdr3_aa: CASSPLTGGASANYGYTF; cdr3_nt: TGTGCCAGCTCACCACTCACAGGGGGCGCATCCGCTAACTATGGCTACACCTTC
cdr3_length: 16; j_call: TRBJ1-2; d_call: NA; v_call: TRBV29-1; clone_size: NA; cdr3_aa: CSVSVGTGTVNYGYTF; cdr3_nt: TGCAGCGTGAGCGTCGGGACTGGAACCGTTAACTATGGCTACACCTTC
cdr3_length: 12; j_call: TRBJ1-2; d_call: NA; v_call: TRBV13; clone_size: NA; cdr3_aa: CASEARNYGYTF; cdr3_nt: TGTGCCAGCGAGGCCAGAAACTATGGCTACACCTTC
cdr3_length: 15; j_call: TRBJ2-7; d_call: TRBD1; v_call: TRBV6-5; clone_size: few; cdr3_aa: CASSDRDRGTHEQYF; cdr3_nt: TGTGCCAGCAGCGACCGGGACAGGGGAACCCACGAGCAGTACTTC
cdr3_length: 15; j_call: TRBJ1-2; d_call: TRBD1; v_call: TRBV9; clone_size: few; cdr3_aa: CASSPMGTGDFGYTF; cdr3_nt: TGTGCCAGCAGCCCGATGGGGACAGGGGATTTTGGCTACACCTTC
cdr3_length: 16; j_call: TRBJ2-2; d_call: TRBD2; v_call: TRBV7-7; clone_size: NA; cdr3_aa: CASSSKAGANTGELFF; cdr3_nt: TGTGCTAGCAGCTCTAAAGCGGGGGCGAACACCGGGGAGCTGTTTTTT
cdr3_length: 15; j_call: TRBJ2-1; d_call: TRBD2; v_call: TRBV11-2; clone_size: NA; cdr3_aa: CASSFYSGGHNEQFF; cdr3_nt: TGTGCCAGCAGCTTCTATAGCGGGGGGCACAATGAGCAGTTCTTC
cdr3_length: 15; j_call: TRBJ2-7; d_call: NA; v_call: TRBV3-1/TRBV3-2; clone_size: NA; cdr3_aa: CASSQGSTQPYEQYF; cdr3_nt: TGTGCCAGCAGCCAAGGTTCGACTCAACCCTACGAGCAGTACTTC
cdr3_length: 19; j_call: TRBJ2-2; d_call: TRBD1; v_call: TRBV28; clone_size: once; cdr3_aa: CASSFLFRDRSTNTGELFF; cdr3_nt: TGTGCCAGCAGCTTCCTATTCCGGGACAGGAGTACGAACACCGGGGAGCTGTTTTTT